The clone carrying this T cell receptor beta chain was picked up a small number of times. Its antigen is as yet unknown. The sample is drawn from a study of regulatory T cells in long-lasting Graves disease. The length of the CDR3 is 16 residues. Germline V lookup: CDR1 SEHNR, CDR2 FQNEAQ (reference sequence). V dropped 4 bases and J dropped 3 bases, with 15 bases sitting between them. Study-wide points: Those with persistent Graves' had less TCR diversity than newly diagnosed patients.

Arm-PCR of CDR3 regions with iRepertoire HTBI primers generated TCR beta libraries. TCRdb re-called the multiplex PCR reads with MiXCR, one entry per CDR3 protein. Here the sample spans a few hundred thousand distinct CDR3 sequences, roughly 23% being singletons. Time point denoted: persistent/refractory GD, antithyroid drugs over 5 years with positive TRAb. From RNA extracted from PBMCs, the TCR library was made. American Thyroid Association guidelines defined how Graves' disease was diagnosed. The sequence was obtained from a woman in her thirties or forties with Graves disease. The specimen comprised peripheral blood mononuclear cells (PBMCs), sampled when the disease was refractory, from a patient treated with antithyroid drugs. The J gene is TRBJ2-2, the V gene TRBV7-9, with D perhaps being TRBD1 or TRBD2 (5 bases each). The DNA of the CDR3 is TGTGCCAGCAGCTCCTGGCGAGGGGAGTACACCGGGGAGCTGTTTTTT. As protein: CASSSWRGEYTGELFF.